The 19 T cell receptor beta chains below all came from one sample that was sequenced in a study of OX40 agonist ivuxolimab in advanced cancers. The method was immunoSEQ multiplex PCR; TCRdb's version includes in-frame clones alone and lacks a portion of them. Among 50,000 to 60,000 clones, around 83% were seen once, and the ten largest hold roughly 5%. The sequencing here drew on CD4+ or CD8+ T cells sorted from blood, taken in a trial of the OX40 agonist ivuxolimab. The source of these receptors is an adult with an advanced solid tumor such as melanoma, head and neck, liver or kidney cancer.

V gene TRBV11-2 combines with J gene TRBJ2-7; D is possibly TRBD1 or TRBD2 (5 bases each). Germline CDR1 is SGHAT and CDR2 is FQNNGV. V lost 5 bases and J lost 6, with 8 bases in between. The CDR3 covers 11 residues. The CDR3 nucleotides are TGTGCCAGCAGCCCGGGGCTCGAGCAGTACTTC. It specifies CASSPGLEQYF.

This chain connects TRBV28 to TRBJ1-2; TRBD1 is a possible D gene (5 bases). Germline-derived CDR1 and CDR2 are MDHEN and SYDVKM. Trimming pared 6 bases from V and 3 bases from J, leaving 17 bases between. This CDR3 is 15 amino acids long. This chain's CDR3 is CASRPTGKRDYGYTF. The CDR3 coding sequence is TGTGCCAGCAGGCCCACAGGAAAAAGGGACTATGGCTACACCTTC.

This chain connects TRBV29-1 to TRBJ2-5, with a possible D match to TRBD2 (5 bases). CDR1 is SQVTM, CDR2 ANQGSEA, per germline. This CDR3 spans 14 amino acids. The ends were cut back, 7 bases at V and 4 bases at J, with 19 bases in the middle. Here the CDR3 reads CSGMDGGGPETQYF. The CDR3 nucleotides are TGCAGCGGAATGGACGGAGGAGGTCCAGAGACCCAGTACTTC.

For the CDR3, the DNA is TGTGCCAGCTCACCCCAAGGGGCAGGAATAAGCACTGAAGCTTTCTTT. Protein sequence: CASSPQGAGISTEAFF. The genes are TRBV18 and TRBJ1-1, with a weak D call TRBD1 (5 bases). The germline gives CDR1 KGHSH, CDR2 LQKENI. Trimming took 3 bases from V and 4 from J, leaving 18 bases between them. The CDR3 is made up of 16 amino acids.

This clone appeared once. The chain carries TRBV11-2 and TRBJ2-5; the match to TRBD1 covers 9 bases. The DNA end is more similar to TRBJ2-7, so the J call may be wrong. The V gene's germline CDR1 is SGHAT and CDR2 FQNNGV. CDR3 length: 14 residues. CDR3 bases: TGTGCCAGCAGCCCTTCCGGGACAGGGTACGAGCAGTACTTC. Protein: CASSPSGTGYEQYF.

CDR3 DNA sequence: TGTGCCAGCAGCCAAACAGGCGCGCTCTACAATGAGCAGTTCTTC. Translating gives CASSQTGALYNEQFF. The chain employs TRBV5-5 and TRBJ2-1, with TRBD1 as a possible D gene (5 bases). This CDR3 comprises 15 residues. Per germline, CDR1 SGHKS and CDR2 YYEKEE (reference sequence). With 4 bases removed from V and 3 bases from J, the gap between germline ends came to 14 bases.

The chain combines TRBV28 with TRBJ1-2, with 8 positions matching TRBD1. The germline gives CDR1 MDHEN, CDR2 SYDVKM. J was trimmed by 4 bases and V by 6 bases; bases with no gene match: 13. The CDR3 consists of 16 residues. CDR3 loop: CASSPPPGRGRYGYTF. In DNA, the CDR3 is TGTGCCAGCAGCCCTCCCCCTGGCAGGGGGCGCTATGGCTACACCTTC.

V gene TRBV2 combines with J gene TRBJ2-7, with 9 nucleotides matching TRBD1. V dropped 8 bases and J dropped 2; count of bases not matched to a gene: 7. The CDR3 is 14 amino acids. Germline CDR1 reads SNHLY; CDR2 reads FYNNEI. CDR3 bases: TGTGCCAGCGGGTTAACAGGGGGCCCCTACGAGCAGTACTTC. It encodes CASGLTGGPYEQYF.

The chain is built from TRBV2 and TRBJ2-7; D gene unclear. This CDR3 region has 10 residues. The V end was cut by 5 bases, the J end by 2 bases, with 1 base between. Germline-derived CDR1 and CDR2 are SNHLY and FYNNEI. Written as DNA, the CDR3 is TGTGCCAGCAGTACCTACGAGCAGTACTTC. This translates into CASSTYEQYF.

The V and J genes are TRBV2 and TRBJ2-7; 8 positions match TRBD2. CDR1 is SNHLY and CDR2 is FYNNEI in the germline V gene. After removal of 8 bases from V and 5 bases from J, the junction contained 5 bases not matched to a gene. CDR3 length: 12 amino acids. CDR3 region: CASRRGAHEQYF. The DNA for the CDR3 is TGTGCCAGCCGGCGGGGGGCCCACGAGCAGTACTTC.

Only a few counts were recorded for this clone. The genes are TRBV27 and TRBJ2-1, with D hard to call. With 2 bases removed from V and 4 bases from J, the gap between germline ends came to 12 bases. This CDR3 spans 15 amino acids. From germline, CDR1 is MNHEY and CDR2 SMNVEV (reference sequence). The CDR3 nucleotides read TGTGCCAGCAGTTTAACAAGTTCCCCTTACAATGAGCAGTTCTTC. Translation gives CASSLTSSPYNEQFF.

The V gene is TRBV28, the J gene TRBJ1-5; 7 bases are shared with TRBD1. The CDR3 loop spans 15 amino acids. Trimming cost V 5 bases and J 2 bases; bases outside gene matches: 6. Germline V gene lookup returns CDR1 MDHEN and CDR2 SYDVKM. The CDR3 bases are TGTGCCAGCAGTACCCTAGGACAGGGCAATCAGCCCCAGCATTTT. Translation: CASSTLGQGNQPQHF.

A note on this clone: Additional DNA sequences in this sample encode the identical CDR3. J is TRBJ2-1 and V is TRBV5-4; D unclear. Germline values: CDR1 SGHNT, CDR2 YYREEE (reference sequence). The CDR3 spans 12 residues. V was trimmed by 0 bases and J by 6 bases, leaving 4 bases between them. Written as DNA, the CDR3 is TGTGCCAGCAGCTTGGGGGGCAATGAGCAGTTCTTC. The encoded protein is CASSLGGNEQFF.

The V and J genes are TRBV14 and TRBJ1-2; no reliable D call. Germline CDR1 SGHDN, CDR2 FVKESK. This CDR3 spans 13 amino acids. V lost 2 bases, J lost 7 bases, and 11 bases lay in between. In nucleotides, the CDR3 is TGTGCCAGCAGCCAATACCCAGACCCTGGCTACACCTTC. This sequence encodes CASSQYPDPGYTF.

CDR3 DNA sequence: TGTGCCAGCAGGGGCGATTATTCCGGGACAGGGGGCACCGGGGAGCTGTTTTTT. It translates to CASRGDYSGTGGTGELFF. The V call is TRBV11-2, the J call TRBJ2-2; 11 bases fit TRBD1. The CDR3 covers 18 residues. J lost 4 bases, V lost 6 bases, and 13 bases had no gene match. Germline assignment: CDR1 SGHAT and CDR2 FQNNGV.

This chain joins TRBV28 and TRBJ2-5; possible D gene TRBD1, 6 bases. Germline-derived CDR1 and CDR2 are MDHEN and SYDVKM. Trimming left V 7 bases short and J 2 bases short, with 14 bases between. The CDR3 is 14 amino acids. The CDR3 coding sequence is TGTGCCAGCACCCCTGCAGGGGAGCAAGAGACCCAGTACTTC. Translated: CASTPAGEQETQYF.

This clone is a singleton in its sample. The chain is built from TRBV13 and TRBJ1-2; no reliable D call. CDR3 length: 13 amino acids. CDR1 and CDR2 (germline): PRHDT, FYEKMQ (reference sequence). V shed 5 bases and J shed 3 bases, with 10 bases lying between them. The chain's CDR3 is CASSLRKDYGYTF. The CDR3 DNA is TGTGCCAGCAGCCTCCGTAAGGACTATGGCTACACCTTC.

This chain uses TRBV10-3 with TRBJ1-1, with 7 bases lining up with TRBD1. Germline trimming cut 10 bases from V and 5 bases from J; bases unmatched to any gene: 10. CDR1 and CDR2 (germline): ENHRY, SYGVKD. The CDR3 sequence is 13 residues long. The CDR3 nucleotides are TGTGCCACCGAAGACAGGGTGACGACTGAAGCTTTCTTT. Its protein product is CATEDRVTTEAFF.

This rearrangement joins TRBV6-6 to TRBJ2-7; D gene ambiguous. Trimming removed 6 bases at V and 5 bases at J, with 17 bases between. The CDR3 extends over 14 amino acids. The germline CDR1 and CDR2 sequences are MNHNY and SVGAGI (reference sequence). CDR3 DNA sequence: TGTGCCAGCAGCGACGACCTCCGACCCCACGAGCAGTACTTC. Protein: CASSDDLRPHEQYF.